The 8 T cell receptor beta chains in this list originate from one sample, sequenced in a study of shared clonotypes between healthy human individuals. The protocol was immunoSEQ multiplex PCR, while the TCRdb copy is restricted to in-frame clones and leaves out a portion. The data contain around 1,100,000 clones, about 72% of them singletons. The sample comprised memory CD4+ T cells from PBMCs. Subset denoted: CD45RA-negative fraction. These receptors were obtained from a man aged 18 to 30 in good health. Some clones in this sample may be carry-over from other donors' samples.

This chain connects TRBV5-1 to TRBJ2-7, with unresolved D. Trimming left V 4 bases short and J 6 bases short, with 20 bases between. CDR1 and CDR2 from the germline V gene are SGHRS and YFSETQ. The CDR3 length is 15 residues. DNA for the CDR3: TGCGCCAGCAGCAAGCGCGCAGGAATGGTTAGCGAGCAGTACTTC. Its translation: CASSKRAGMVSEQYF.

V and J are TRBV7-3 and TRBJ2-3; tentative D call: TRBD2 (6 bases). The CDR3 contains 14 residues. V was clipped by 3 bases and J by 3 bases, with 10 bases between them. Germline-derived CDR1 and CDR2 are SGHTA and FQGTGA. CDR3 DNA: TGTGCCAGCAGCTTCGGGACTGCTACAGATACGCAGTATTTT. It encodes CASSFGTATDTQYF.

In the case of this clone: Other DNA sequences in this specimen translate into the identical CDR3. The V and J genes are TRBV18 and TRBJ2-7; either TRBD1 or TRBD2 may supply D (5 bases each). The ends were cut back, 3 bases at V and 0 bases at J, with 6 bases in the middle. Germline CDR1 reads KGHSH; CDR2 reads LQKENI. The CDR3 has 13 residues. CDR3 sequence reads: CASSPGVSYEQYF. CDR3 DNA sequence: TGTGCCAGCTCACCGGGGGTCTCCTACGAGCAGTACTTC.

The chain links TRBV2 to TRBJ1-1; TRBD1 aligns across 7 bases. The germline CDR1 and CDR2 sequences are SNHLY and FYNNEI. The trim removed 6 bases at V and 6 bases at J, leaving 19 bases unmatched. The CDR3 totals 17 residues. CDR3 in DNA: TGTGCCAGCAGAATACAAAGACCGGGACAGACAATGGCTGAAGCTTTCTTT. Encoded protein: CASRIQRPGQTMAEAFF.

The V call is TRBV5-5, the J call TRBJ2-2; 7 bases are shared with TRBD1. V dropped 4 bases and J dropped 2; count of bases not matched to a gene: 2. The CDR3 length is 14 residues. Germline CDR1 is SGHKS and CDR2 is YYEKEE (reference sequence). CDR3 residues: CASSGTANTGELFF. For the CDR3, the DNA is TGTGCCAGCAGCGGGACAGCCAACACCGGGGAGCTGTTTTTT.

Remarks on this clone: This probably arose from a read error, given a far larger clone one base away. This chain uses TRBV28 with TRBJ2-1; D uncertain. The germline CDR1 and CDR2 sequences are MDHEN and SYDVKM. V was trimmed by 2 bases and J by 4 bases, leaving 21 bases between them. The CDR3 contains 18 residues. In DNA form, the CDR3 reads TGTGCCAGCAGTTTAACTAACGGGTTACTCCGAGGTTACAATGAGCAGTTCTTC. The encoded protein is CASSLTNGLLRGYNEQFF.

The V call is TRBV28, the J call TRBJ1-5; TRBD1 might be the D (6 bases). This CDR3 region has 15 residues. Per the germline V gene, CDR1 is MDHEN and CDR2 is SYDVKM. V lost 3 bases to trimming and J lost 5 bases, with 14 bases between them. CDR3 in amino acids: CASSFSLRGYQPQHF. The DNA for the CDR3 is TGTGCCAGCAGTTTCTCCCTAAGGGGGTATCAGCCCCAGCATTTT.

This clone showed up just a few times. The rearrangement uses TRBV11-2 and TRBJ2-7; tentative D call: TRBD2 (5 bases). Germline CDR1 is SGHAT and CDR2 is FQNNGV. The CDR3 length is 15 residues. The V and J ends lost 3 bases and 0 bases respectively, with 12 bases between them. The CDR3 DNA reads as TGTGCCAGCAGCTTCATGGGAGCAAGCTCCTACGAGCAGTACTTC. Protein sequence: CASSFMGASSYEQYF.